This T cell receptor beta chain emerged from a study of T cell responses to AZD1222 COVID-19 vaccine. Whether given at about 4 or about 12 weeks, second doses were pooled. A remark on this clone: Its antigen is as yet unknown.

Per germline, CDR1 MNHEY and CDR2 SVGEGT. CDR3 length equals 15 residues. Trimming cost V 5 bases and J 0 bases; bases outside gene matches: 2. General study points: There were mostly white British donors and more females than males, and clonal diversity was possibly underestimated. Unmutated variant regions are reportedly targeted by nearly half of spike-specific TCRs.

The table came from immunoSEQ multiplex PCR; TCRdb's copy has only in-frame clones and leaves some out. The table records about 150,000 clones, approximately 93% of them present only once. Sequences were derived from peripheral blood, sampled 28 days after the second AZD1222 dose. The chain recombines TRBV6-2 or TRBV6-3 with TRBJ2-5; the match to TRBD2 covers 11 bases. The sequence came from an adult who received the AZD1222 COVID-19 vaccine. The CDR3 coding sequence is TGTGCCAGCAGTCTACTAGCGGGAGACCAAGAGACCCAGTACTTC. This encodes CASSLLAGDQETQYF.